This TCR beta chain was recovered during a study of T cell repertoires in cytomegalovirus infection. Overall study context: Recently identified HLA-C-restricted and well-studied HLA-B-restricted CMV epitopes were used. An indication of both CMV infection and matching HLA type came from public TCR beta signatures. The study, taken as a whole, reports: What dominated the ex vivo response were HLA-C-restricted CMV-specific TCR beta clonotypes. Public TCR beta family frequency separated CMV-and-HLA carriers, including in an independent cohort.

MiXCR, run by TCRdb on the reads, gives a single entry per CDR3 protein. The sample consists of hundreds of thousands of distinct CDR3 sequences, around a third of them appearing once. This clonotype was detected only a few times. The antigen remains unidentified. CDR1 and CDR2 (germline): MGHRA, YSYEKL. This CDR3 contains 16 residues. The V gene lost 0 bases and the J gene lost 1 base, with 10 bases spanning the gap. The TCR sequence derives from a human donor in good health (CMV status not recorded). Some clones in this sample may be carry-over from other donors' samples. The sequences come from cultured CD8+ T cells from PBMCs, collected from culture after CMV antigen stimulation. The rearrangement links TRBV4-1 to TRBJ2-1; D might be TRBD2 (6 bases). The CDR3 loop reads CASSQDKSGSYNEQFF. CDR3 DNA sequence: TGCGCCAGCAGCCAAGATAAGAGCGGGTCCTACAATGAGCAGTTCTTC.